The clone carrying this T cell receptor beta chain was seen a few times. The antigen remains unidentified. V was clipped by 5 bases and J by 2 bases, with 9 bases between them. This CDR3 comprises 13 residues. Germline loops: CDR1 MNHEY, CDR2 SMNVEV (reference sequence). These data are taken from a study of beta chain features in type 1 diabetes. Whole-study results and caveats: People with Type 1 diabetes carried modestly yet significantly shorter TCRB CDR3s in all four CD4+ subsets.

Expressed TCRB transcripts got sequenced, as all isolated RNA was reverse transcribed. Assay used: immunoSEQ multiplex PCR; TCRdb lists only in-frame clones, some missing. The table lists under 400,000 clones, over 9.5% of them singletons, with about 0.01% in the top ten. Sequenced material: naive CD4+ T cells from blood. This chain connects TRBV27 to TRBJ1-2, with TRBD1 as a possible D gene (6 bases). The TCR originated in a woman under 30 with type 1 diabetes. The DNA for the CDR3 is TGTGCCAGCAGTCCTACAGGGAACTATGGCTACACCTTC. It is translated as CASSPTGNYGYTF.